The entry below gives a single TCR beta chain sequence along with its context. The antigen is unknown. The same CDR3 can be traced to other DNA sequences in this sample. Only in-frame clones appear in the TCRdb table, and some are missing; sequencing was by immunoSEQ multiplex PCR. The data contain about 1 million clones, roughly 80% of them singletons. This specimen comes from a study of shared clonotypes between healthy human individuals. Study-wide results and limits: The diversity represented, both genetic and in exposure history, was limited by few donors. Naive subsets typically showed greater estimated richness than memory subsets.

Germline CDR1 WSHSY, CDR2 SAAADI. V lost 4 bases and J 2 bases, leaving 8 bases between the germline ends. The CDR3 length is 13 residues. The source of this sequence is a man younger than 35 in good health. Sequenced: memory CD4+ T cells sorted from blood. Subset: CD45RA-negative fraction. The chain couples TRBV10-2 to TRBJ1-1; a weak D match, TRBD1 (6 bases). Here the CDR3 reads CASSGQANTEAFF. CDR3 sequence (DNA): TGCGCCAGCAGTGGACAGGCCAACACTGAAGCTTTCTTT.